This TCR beta chain was retrieved from a study of blood T cell repertoires in COVID-19. Study-level background: Specimens from acute and convalescent COVID-19 originated in the United States, Italy and Spain. Nucleic acid was either cDNA or gDNA, and it came from T cells, B-cell-depleted T cells, or PBMCs.

How the authors handled the data: Amplification of reference gene primers provided the estimated nucleated cell counts. Data came from immunoSEQ multiplex PCR; TCRdb stores just in-frame clones and leaves some out. That table supplies the V and J calls and clone size; D and trimming were determined from the DNA. The table records around 42,000 clones, approximately 80% of them present only once. Deletions cut 4 bases from V and 7 bases from J, with 19 bases between. Per the germline V gene, CDR1 is SEHNR and CDR2 is FQNEAQ (reference sequence). The CDR3 runs to 15 residues. The sample consisted of peripheral blood. This receptor was obtained from an elderly woman with acute or convalescent COVID-19. The chain combines TRBV7-9 with TRBJ2-5, with TRBD2 as a possible D gene (7 bases). The CDR3 nucleotides are TGTGCCAGCAGCTACCTCAGTGGGGGGGCAGCGACCCAGTACTTC. Translated: CASSYLSGGAATQYF.